The rows below give T cell receptor beta chains drawn from one sample of a study of blood T cell repertoires in COVID-19. Data came from immunoSEQ multiplex PCR; TCRdb stores just in-frame clones and leaves some out. The repertoire holds roughly 57,000 clones, with 77% as singletons. The sample taken for sequencing was peripheral blood. All receptors derive from a man aged 70 or older with active or convalescent COVID-19. The CDR3 runs from the conserved cysteine through the conserved F or W. Each record gives: V gene, clone size, J gene, D gene, CDR3 DNA, CDR3 protein. The D gene is left open where the match is weak. The size field is filled for only some rows; it gives once, few, many or a size class.

TRBV12-5,.,TRBJ1-2,.,TGTGCTAGTGGTTTGACTAACAGGGAATTCTATGGCTACACCTTC,CASGLTNREFYGYTF
TRBV19,.,TRBJ2-1,TRBD1,TGTGCCAGTAGTAGGAACAGGGGAGAGCAGTTCTTC,CASSRNRGEQFF
TRBV5-1,.,TRBJ1-2,.,TGCGCCAGCAGCTTGGCCACGACAGACAATGGCTACACCTTC,CASSLATTDNGYTF
TRBV14,.,TRBJ2-3,.,TGTGCCAGCAGCCAGGCTCATACGCAGTATTTT,CASSQAHTQYF
TRBV12-3/TRBV12-4,.,TRBJ1-1,.,TGTGCCAGCAGTTTCTTACAAAACACTGAAGCTTTCTTT,CASSFLQNTEAFF
TRBV4-3,once,TRBJ2-3,.,TGCGCCAGCAGCCAAGACACAGAACCCACAGATACGCAGTATTTT,CASSQDTEPTDTQYF
TRBV5-4,.,TRBJ2-1,TRBD1,TGTGCCAGCAGCCCGGGACAGGCATACAATGAGCAGTTCTTC,CASSPGQAYNEQFF
TRBV14,.,TRBJ2-2,.,TGTGCCAGCAGCCGCGCGGACAGCCCGAACACCGGGGAGCTGTTTTTT,CASSRADSPNTGELFF
TRBV6-2/TRBV6-3,.,TRBJ2-1,TRBD2,TGTGCCAGCAGCCTGACTAGCGCCCTAGGGAATGAGCAGTTCTTC,CASSLTSALGNEQFF
TRBV7-2,.,TRBJ1-4,.,TGTGCCAGCAGCTTAACGGGGGGAGAAAAACTGTTTTTT,CASSLTGGEKLFF
TRBV6-5,.,TRBJ2-3,TRBD2,TGTGCCAGCAGTTACCAGGGCGGGGGGCCGGATACGCAGTATTTT,CASSYQGGGPDTQYF
TRBV7-2,.,TRBJ1-6,TRBD1,TGTGCCAGCAGTTTTCAGGGGGCAGGAGATTCACCCCTCCACTTT,CASSFQGAGDSPLHF
TRBV9,.,TRBJ1-6,.,TGTGCCAGCAGCCCCCCGGGGGCCTATAATTCACCCCTCCACTTT,CASSPPGAYNSPLHF
TRBV9,once,TRBJ2-5,TRBD1,TGTGCCAGCAGCACCCGACAGGGGGCCCCGGAGACCCAGTACTTC,CASSTRQGAPETQYF
TRBV19,.,TRBJ2-2,TRBD1,TGTGCCAGTAGTATAGATCGAGGACAGGGGACCGGGGAGCTGTTTTTT,CASSIDRGQGTGELFF
TRBV7-2,few,TRBJ1-1,.,TGTGCCAGCAGCCCGGCGGTTGAAGCTTTCTTT,CASSPAVEAFF
TRBV24-1,.,TRBJ1-5,.,TGTGCCACCAGTGGACATAGCAATCAGCCCCAGCATTTT,CATSGHSNQPQHF
TRBV15,.,TRBJ2-5,TRBD1,TGTGCCACCAGCCGGGACAGGGGCCAAGAGACCCAGTACTTC,CATSRDRGQETQYF
TRBV6-2/TRBV6-3,.,TRBJ2-7,TRBD2,TGTGCCAGCAGTACGCTAGCGGGGGACACCTACGAGCAGTACTTC,CASSTLAGDTYEQYF
TRBV19,.,TRBJ2-5,TRBD1,TGTGCCAGTAGTGGAGACAGGGGTGTGACCCAGTACTTC,CASSGDRGVTQYF
TRBV9,.,TRBJ2-3,TRBD2,TGTGCCAGCAGCGTAGTGGCGGGAGGGCCTGCAGATACGCAGTATTTT,CASSVVAGGPADTQYF
TRBV28,.,TRBJ2-5,TRBD2,TGTGCCAGCAGTCAAACTAGCGGGGGGGCCGCAGAGACCCAGTACTTC,CASSQTSGGAAETQYF
TRBV21-1,.,TRBJ2-1,.,TGTGCCAGCAGCAAAGCTGGCGGTTCGGATGAGCAGTTCTTC,CASSKAGGSDEQFF
TRBV5-5,few,TRBJ1-1,.,TGTGCCAGCGATCCAGGGAACACTGAAGCTTTCTTT,CASDPGNTEAFF
TRBV4-3,few,TRBJ1-2,TRBD1,TGCGCCAGCAGCCACTCCTCGACAGGGAACTATGGCTACACCTTC,CASSHSSTGNYGYTF
TRBV18,.,TRBJ2-3,.,TGTGCCAGCTCCCCCCGAACAACAGATACGCAGTATTTT,CASSPRTTDTQYF
TRBV30,.,TRBJ1-2,.,TGTGCCTGGAGTTCTGGGGCTGGCTACACCTTC,CAWSSGAGYTF
TRBV7-2,.,TRBJ2-7,.,TGTGCCAGCAGCTTATCCATAACGGGGGAGCAGTACTTC,CASSLSITGEQYF
TRBV18,.,TRBJ2-1,.,TGTGCCAGCTCACCCTCTTTAGCGGACAATGAGCAGTTCTTC,CASSPSLADNEQFF
TRBV6-5,.,TRBJ1-1,.,TGTGCCAGCGGCAGGGCCCCTGACACTGAAGCTTTCTTT,CASGRAPDTEAFF
TRBV5-1,few,TRBJ2-1,TRBD2,TGCGCCAGCAGCCGGGGGGGTAGCGGATCCTACAATGAGCAGTTCTTC,CASSRGGSGSYNEQFF
TRBV3-1/TRBV3-2,.,TRBJ1-2,.,TGTGCCAGCAGCCAAGATCTGGGGGGGGGCTATGGCTACACCTTC,CASSQDLGGGYGYTF
TRBV11-3,once,TRBJ2-1,.,TGTGCCAGCAGCTTAGGGAGATCCTACAATGAGCAGTTCTTC,CASSLGRSYNEQFF
TRBV7-5,.,TRBJ1-2,.,TGTGCCAGAAGCTTAATCTCCCGGGACAGGGTCGCGGGCTACACCTTC,CARSLISRDRVAGYTF
TRBV27,.,TRBJ2-7,.,TGTGCCAGCAGTTTATTGGGCAGGCCTTCCTACGAGCAGTACTTC,CASSLLGRPSYEQYF
TRBV12-3/TRBV12-4,.,TRBJ1-4,.,TGTGCCAGCAGTTTCTGGGGGGGAGAAAAACTGTTTTTT,CASSFWGGEKLFF
TRBV6-2/TRBV6-3,.,TRBJ1-1,.,TGTGCCAGCAGTCACCCGAGGGACAAATCGAACACTGAAGCTTTCTTT,CASSHPRDKSNTEAFF
TRBV6-5,.,TRBJ2-7,TRBD1,TGTGCCAATTGGACAGGATCCTACGAGCAGTACTTC,CANWTGSYEQYF
TRBV29-1,.,TRBJ1-2,.,TGCAGCGTTGTATACTCTCTCTATGGCTACACCTTC,CSVVYSLYGYTF
TRBV5-1,.,TRBJ1-3,TRBD1,TGCGCCAGCAGCTCTGGTGGAGGGGGCAACACCATATATTTT,CASSSGGGGNTIYF
TRBV4-3,.,TRBJ2-5,.,TGCGCCAGCAATTCTCTTCGGCGTACTATGGATCTAGAGACCCAGTACTTC,CASNSLRRTMDLETQYF
TRBV19,.,TRBJ2-3,TRBD2,TGTGCCAGTAGTAGGGGACTAGCGGGCCTTATTAGCACAGATACGCAGTATTTT,CASSRGLAGLISTDTQYF
TRBV7-9,few,TRBJ1-5,TRBD1,TGTGCCAGCAGCTCACAGGGGAACCAGCCCCAGCATTTT,CASSSQGNQPQHF
TRBV6-6,.,TRBJ2-2,TRBD2,TGTGCCAGCAGCCGGACTAGCAGCACCGGGGAGCTGTTTTTT,CASSRTSSTGELFF
TRBV6-5,.,TRBJ2-1,TRBD2,TGTGCCAGCAGTTACTATAGCGGGAGCTCCTACAATGAGCAGTTCTTC,CASSYYSGSSYNEQFF
TRBV12-5,.,TRBJ2-7,.,TGTGCTAGTGGTCCAAGGGGCTCCTACGAGCAGTACTTC,CASGPRGSYEQYF
TRBV11-2,once,TRBJ2-4,.,TGTGCCAGCAGCCTTCAGACGGGGAACATTCAGTACTTC,CASSLQTGNIQYF
TRBV29-1,.,TRBJ2-1,TRBD2,TGCAGCGTTGTTGGCGGGGGGAGCTCCTACAATGAGCAGTTCTTC,CSVVGGGSSYNEQFF
TRBV5-4,few,TRBJ1-1,.,TGTGCCAGCAGCTTGGCGACAGCCAAGGAAGCTTTCTTT,CASSLATAKEAFF
TRBV7-8,.,TRBJ1-1,.,TGTGCCAGCAGCTTAGGCAGGGGCCGGGACACTGAAGCTTTCTTT,CASSLGRGRDTEAFF
TRBV15,.,TRBJ2-5,TRBD1,TGTGCCACCAGCGTCGGGACAGAAGAGACCCAGTACTTC,CATSVGTEETQYF
TRBV11-2,.,TRBJ2-5,TRBD2,TGTGCCAGCAGCTTCCGCGGGACTAGCGGGAGGGCCCGAGAGACCCAGTACTTC,CASSFRGTSGRARETQYF
TRBV11-3,.,TRBJ2-3,.,TGTGCCAGCAGCCTCCGGACAAGCTCCACAGATACGCAGTATTTT,CASSLRTSSTDTQYF
TRBV6-6,few,TRBJ1-2,TRBD1,TGTGCCAGCAGTTCGACAGGGAGAGGCTACACCTTC,CASSSTGRGYTF